This T cell receptor beta chain was profiled in a study of beta chain features in type 1 diabetes. The authors reverse transcribed all of the isolated RNA, so sequencing captured expressed TCRB transcripts. Roughly 3.4 million reads per sample on average were obtained from naive, central memory and regulatory T cell samples. The repertoire was sequenced with immunoSEQ multiplex PCR; TCRdb's copy has only in-frame clones and lacks some. Altogether hundreds of thousands of clones are present, about 32% being singletons, with the ten largest covering around 0.065%. A single heparinised draw of about 120 mL on average was taken per donor. V was clipped by 10 bases and J by 5 bases, with 18 bases between them. The CDR3 totals 13 residues. Germline values: CDR1 MDHEN, CDR2 SYDVKM. Whole-study findings and limits: The study found moderately but significantly shorter TCRB CDR3s in all four CD4+ subsets of Type 1 diabetes patients.

This clone appeared a few times. The antigen remains undetermined. The chain employs TRBV28 and TRBJ2-7; the D is unclear. Material: naive CD4+ T cells from blood. The sequence derives from a man younger than 30 in good health. The CDR3 sequence: CATAGSPSHEQYF. The CDR3 bases are TGTGCCACAGCTGGCTCCCCGAGCCACGAGCAGTACTTC.